This TCR beta chain was identified during a study of PD-1 blockade in classical Hodgkin lymphoma. Study findings and constraints: Anyone who began nivolumab under 1 year after ASCT was excluded. According to reports, newly diagnosed patients had lower baseline TCR diversity than healthy donors, and relapsed/refractory patients had lower baseline TCR diversity still.

In germline, CDR1 is SGHVS, CDR2 FNYEAQ. CDR3 length: 17 amino acids. Trimming shortened V by 2 bases and J by 0 bases, and 14 bases separated the two germline ends. Described time point: cycle 4 day 1 (C4D1), after six to seven weeks of nivolumab. Exposure to brentuximab vedotin varied, and each patient had relapsed following autologous stem cell transplantation. A word on this clone: Its target is unknown.

TCRdb keeps only in-frame clones here, not all; method: immunoSEQ multiplex PCR. The repertoire holds more than 75,000 clones, with about 92% as singletons. This TCR was sampled from a human donor with classical Hodgkin lymphoma. The rearrangement joins TRBV7-6 to TRBJ2-1; D unclear. Sequencing was performed on peripheral blood mononuclear cells (PBMCs), taken before the fourth cycle of nivolumab. The CDR3 is CASSLFGRSSSYNEQFF. In DNA, the CDR3 is TGTGCCAGCAGCTTATTCGGCAGGTCGAGCTCCTACAATGAGCAGTTCTTC.